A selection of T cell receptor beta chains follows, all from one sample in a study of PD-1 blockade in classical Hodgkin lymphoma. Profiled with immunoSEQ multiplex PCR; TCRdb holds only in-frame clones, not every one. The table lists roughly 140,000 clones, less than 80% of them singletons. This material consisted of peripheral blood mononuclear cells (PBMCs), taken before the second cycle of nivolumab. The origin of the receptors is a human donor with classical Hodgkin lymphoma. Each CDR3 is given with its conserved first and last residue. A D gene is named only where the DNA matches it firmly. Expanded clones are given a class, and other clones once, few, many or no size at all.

CDR3: CASSKGQGNGNTIYF
DNA: TGTGCCAGCAGCAAGGGACAGGGTAATGGAAACACCATATATTTT
D: TRBD1
J: TRBJ1-3
size: -
V: TRBV5-4

CDR3: CASSRGVENTEAFF
DNA: TGTGCCAGCAGTCGCGGGGTGGAGAACACTGAAGCTTTCTTT
D: -
J: TRBJ1-1
size: -
V: TRBV6-5

CDR3: CASRPTGGGAAYNEQFF
DNA: TGTGCAAGTCGCCCGACTGGCGGGGGGGCGGCCTACAATGAGCAGTTCTTC
D: -
J: TRBJ2-1
size: -
V: TRBV12-2

CDR3: CASRTVGANTIYF
DNA: TGTGCCAGCAGGACTGTTGGGGCTAACACCATATATTTT
D: -
J: TRBJ1-3
size: -
V: TRBV5-5

CDR3: CASSLELTQYF
DNA: TGTGCCAGCAGCTTAGAACTGACCCAGTACTTC
D: -
J: TRBJ2-5
size: -
V: TRBV7-9

CDR3: CASSLGRTNYGYTF
DNA: TGTGCCAGTAGTTTGGGACGGACTAACTATGGCTACACCTTC
D: -
J: TRBJ1-2
size: few
V: TRBV19

CDR3: CASSYSTGGFYNEQFF
DNA: TGTGCCAGCAGTTACTCGACAGGGGGCTTTTACAATGAGCAGTTCTTC
D: TRBD1
J: TRBJ2-1
size: few
V: TRBV6-5

CDR3: CASSGEGTGFYNEQFF
DNA: TGTGCCAGCAGTGGGGAAGGGACAGGGTTTTACAATGAGCAGTTCTTC
D: TRBD1
J: TRBJ2-1
size: -
V: TRBV6-1

CDR3: CASSPNAGSDTEAFF
DNA: TGTGCCAGCTCACCAAACGCGGGAAGCGACACTGAAGCTTTCTTT
D: -
J: TRBJ1-1
size: few
V: TRBV18

CDR3: CASSWGGTGELFF
DNA: TGTGCCAGCAGCTGGGGGGGCACCGGGGAGCTGTTTTTT
D: TRBD2
J: TRBJ2-2
size: -
V: TRBV7-6

CDR3: CASSYDRTYEQYF
DNA: TGTGCCAGCAGTTACGACCGGACCTACGAGCAGTACTTC
D: -
J: TRBJ2-7
size: -
V: TRBV6-6

CDR3: CASSLLAGGTNTGELFF
DNA: TGTGCCAGCAGCTTACTAGCGGGGGGGACGAACACCGGGGAGCTGTTTTTT
D: TRBD2
J: TRBJ2-2
size: -
V: TRBV7-8

CDR3: CASSSRPYEQYF
DNA: TGTGCCAGCAGCTCCCGACCCTACGAGCAGTACTTC
D: -
J: TRBJ2-7
size: -
V: TRBV11-2

CDR3: CASSLRFGGGITEAFF
DNA: TGTGCCAGCAGCTTAAGGTTTGGAGGGGGCATCACTGAAGCTTTCTTT
D: TRBD1
J: TRBJ1-1
size: few
V: TRBV7-9

CDR3: CASRPPPGQGFGGYTF
DNA: TGTGCCAGCAGGCCACCACCGGGACAGGGTTTCGGGGGCTACACCTTC
D: TRBD1
J: TRBJ1-2
size: -
V: TRBV6-6

CDR3: CASSPGLAGGQFF
DNA: TGTGCCAGCAGCCCCGGGCTAGCGGGAGGCCAGTTCTTC
D: TRBD2
J: TRBJ2-1
size: -
V: TRBV6-5

CDR3: CASSLGPSPSTDTQYF
DNA: TGTGCCAGCAGCTTAGGCCCAAGTCCCAGCACAGATACGCAGTATTTT
D: -
J: TRBJ2-3
size: -
V: TRBV7-3

CDR3: CASSYGQGGNTIYF
DNA: TGTGCCAGCAGTTACGGACAGGGTGGAAACACCATATATTTT
D: TRBD1
J: TRBJ1-3
size: few
V: TRBV6-6

CDR3: CASSLYLAGAVGYAYNEQFF
DNA: TGTGCCAGCAGCTTGTATCTAGCGGGAGCTGTGGGTTACGCCTACAATGAGCAGTTCTTC
D: TRBD2
J: TRBJ2-1
size: -
V: TRBV7-3

CDR3: CASTRVGFYEQYF
DNA: TGCGCCAGCACCCGGGTAGGATTCTACGAGCAGTACTTC
D: -
J: TRBJ2-7
size: once
V: TRBV5-1

CDR3: CAISGGRGSRGSSPLHF
DNA: TGTGCCATCAGTGGGGGAAGGGGTTCAAGAGGGAGTTCACCCCTCCACTTT
D: -
J: TRBJ1-6
size: -
V: TRBV10-3

CDR3: CASSLQGDNQPQHF
DNA: TGTGCCAGCAGCTTACAAGGGGACAATCAGCCCCAGCATTTT
D: -
J: TRBJ1-5
size: -
V: TRBV7-9

CDR3: CASSLGGAGTDTQYF
DNA: TGTGCTAGCAGCTTGGGGGGGGCGGGCACAGATACGCAGTATTTT
D: -
J: TRBJ2-3
size: -
V: TRBV7-7

CDR3: CASSSPRGGLAGNYYEQYF
DNA: TGCGCCAGCAGCTCCCCTCGGGGGGGACTAGCGGGCAATTATTACGAGCAGTACTTC
D: TRBD2
J: TRBJ2-7
size: -
V: TRBV5-1

CDR3: CASSLARQGPNTEAFF
DNA: TGTGCCAGCAGCTTGGCCCGACAGGGACCGAACACTGAAGCTTTCTTT
D: TRBD1
J: TRBJ1-1
size: -
V: TRBV5-4

CDR3: CASQPRGPTDTQYF
DNA: TGTGCCTCTCAACCCCGGGGGCCAACAGATACGCAGTATTTT
D: -
J: TRBJ2-3
size: -
V: TRBV6-5

CDR3: CASSAPLGGSSYNEQFF
DNA: TGTGCCAGCAGCGCGCCGTTAGGGGGGAGCTCCTACAATGAGCAGTTCTTC
D: -
J: TRBJ2-1
size: -
V: TRBV7-9

CDR3: CASSLRQGGYEQYF
DNA: TGCGCCAGCAGCTTGAGACAGGGGGGCTACGAGCAGTACTTC
D: TRBD1
J: TRBJ2-7
size: few
V: TRBV5-1

CDR3: CAISPRGAEAQPQHF
DNA: TGTGCCATCAGTCCCCGAGGGGCCGAGGCTCAGCCCCAGCATTTT
D: -
J: TRBJ1-5
size: -
V: TRBV10-3

CDR3: CASSPPQGAGGYNEQFF
DNA: TGTGCCAGCAGCCCCCCGCAAGGGGCGGGGGGGTACAATGAGCAGTTCTTC
D: TRBD2
J: TRBJ2-1
size: -
V: TRBV11-2

CDR3: CAIAGEQSSNTQYF
DNA: TGTGCCATTGCCGGAGAGCAGTCCTCGAATACGCAGTATTTT
D: -
J: TRBJ2-3
size: -
V: TRBV10-3

CDR3: CASSGGTSTGELFF
DNA: TGTGCCAGCAGCGGAGGGACATCCACCGGGGAGCTGTTTTTT
D: -
J: TRBJ2-2
size: -
V: TRBV7-3

CDR3: CASSTLQGPLHF
DNA: TGCGCCAGCAGCACGCTACAGGGACCCCTCCACTTT
D: -
J: TRBJ1-6
size: -
V: TRBV5-1

CDR3: CASSWVKGSQETQYF
DNA: TGTGCCAGCAGCTGGGTAAAAGGCTCCCAAGAGACCCAGTACTTC
D: -
J: TRBJ2-5
size: -
V: TRBV7-3

CDR3: CASSPPPGRREYNEQFF
DNA: TGTGCCAGCTCACCACCACCTGGTCGCAGGGAGTACAATGAGCAGTTCTTC
D: -
J: TRBJ2-1
size: few
V: TRBV18

CDR3: CASSSQGETEAFF
DNA: TGTGCCAGCAGCTCACAGGGGGAGACTGAAGCTTTCTTT
D: TRBD1
J: TRBJ1-1
size: -
V: TRBV11-3

CDR3: CASALGGFNYGYTF
DNA: TGTGCCAGTGCCCTGGGGGGATTTAACTATGGCTACACCTTC
D: -
J: TRBJ1-2
size: -
V: TRBV19

CDR3: CASSLVRDSEAFF
DNA: TGTGCCAGCAGCTTAGTCCGGGACAGCGAAGCTTTCTTT
D: TRBD1
J: TRBJ1-1
size: -
V: TRBV7-6

CDR3: CASSQAGETQYF
DNA: TGTGCCAGCAGTCAGGCGGGTGAGACCCAGTACTTC
D: -
J: TRBJ2-5
size: -
V: TRBV7-3

CDR3: CASRETAYEQYF
DNA: TGTGCCAGCCGGGAGACAGCCTACGAGCAGTACTTC
D: -
J: TRBJ2-7
size: few
V: TRBV6-1

CDR3: CASSQDYNLNYGYTF
DNA: TGCGCCAGCAGCCAAGATTACAACCTTAACTATGGCTACACCTTC
D: -
J: TRBJ1-2
size: -
V: TRBV4-3

CDR3: CASSSSGGGNEQFF
DNA: TGTGCCAGCAGCTCTAGCGGGGGGGGCAATGAGCAGTTCTTC
D: TRBD2
J: TRBJ2-1
size: -
V: TRBV6-5

CDR3: CASSSPIAGKDERNTIYF
DNA: TGCGCCAGCAGTTCCCCCATCGCAGGGAAAGACGAGAGAAACACCATATATTTT
D: -
J: TRBJ1-3
size: -
V: TRBV4-1

CDR3: CATSSRPLRQGLFYGYTF
DNA: TGTGCCACCAGCAGTCGACCTCTAAGACAGGGGCTATTTTATGGCTACACCTTC
D: TRBD1
J: TRBJ1-2
size: -
V: TRBV15

CDR3: CASSEEGPGETQYF
DNA: TGTGCCAGCAGTGAAGAGGGACCGGGAGAGACCCAGTACTTC
D: -
J: TRBJ2-5
size: -
V: TRBV2

CDR3: CATSLQGVDTQYF
DNA: TGTGCCACCTCGTTGCAGGGAGTAGATACGCAGTATTTT
D: -
J: TRBJ2-3
size: -
V: TRBV27

CDR3: CASSARVGGTEAFF
DNA: TGTGCCAGCAGCGCCAGGGTCGGGGGCACTGAAGCTTTCTTT
D: -
J: TRBJ1-1
size: -
V: TRBV7-9

CDR3: CATSSTSGGAVEQFF
DNA: TGTGCCACCAGCAGTACTAGCGGGGGGGCCGTTGAGCAGTTCTTC
D: TRBD2
J: TRBJ2-1
size: -
V: TRBV15

CDR3: CAISTGTGVPETQYF
DNA: TGTGCCATCAGTACCGGGACAGGGGTCCCAGAGACCCAGTACTTC
D: TRBD1
J: TRBJ2-5
size: -
V: TRBV10-3

CDR3: CASSPSPGQYSGANVLTF
DNA: TGTGCCAGCAGCCCATCCCCCGGACAGTACTCTGGGGCCAACGTCCTGACTTTC
D: -
J: TRBJ2-6
size: -
V: TRBV11-1

CDR3: CSVDRTSGKDTQYF
DNA: TGCAGCGTTGACCGGACTAGTGGTAAAGATACGCAGTATTTT
D: TRBD2
J: TRBJ2-3
size: -
V: TRBV29-1

CDR3: CACLIPGQFYEQYF
DNA: TGTGCCTGTCTCATTCCGGGACAGTTCTACGAGCAGTACTTC
D: TRBD1
J: TRBJ2-7
size: -
V: TRBV30

CDR3: CASSPVGYSNQPQHF
DNA: TGTGCCAGCTCACCGGTGGGCTATAGCAATCAGCCCCAGCATTTT
D: -
J: TRBJ1-5
size: -
V: TRBV18